Listed below are T cell receptor beta chains from one sample, sequenced in a study of T-cell memory formation after mild COVID-19. TCRdb re-derived calls from the 5' RACE reads in MiXCR, one entry per CDR3 protein. The table lists 180,000 or so distinct CDR3 sequences, 11% of them singletons, with 3% to 4% in the top ten. Sample: PBMCs or a T cell subset sorted from them (not recorded which). The receptor source for this set is a young man who had mild COVID-19 (a few samples of this study predate the infection). Cell type and time point are not known. CDR3s include the opening cysteine and the closing phenylalanine or tryptophan. Each record gives: J gene, D gene, clone size, V gene, CDR3 protein, CDR3 DNA. A D gene is named only where the DNA matches it firmly. Not every row has a clone size; where given, it reads once, few, many or a size class.

TRBJ2-1,-,few,TRBV11-2,CASGYEQFF,TGTGCCAGCGGCTATGAGCAGTTCTTC
TRBJ2-2,-,few,TRBV7-9,CASSQTPFSTVDTGELFF,TGTGCCAGCAGCCAGACTCCCTTCTCGACCGTGGACACCGGGGAGCTGTTTTTT
TRBJ1-3,-,few,TRBV6-1,CASRDRSSGNTIYF,TGTGCCAGCAGGGACCGGTCCTCTGGAAACACCATATATTTT
TRBJ1-1,-,-,TRBV5-1,CASTRRGTSNTEAFF,TGCGCCAGCACCCGGAGGGGGACAAGTAACACTGAAGCTTTCTTT
TRBJ2-3,-,-,TRBV24-1,CATSDRLGTDTQYF,TGTGCCACCAGTGACCGACTTGGTACAGATACGCAGTATTTT
TRBJ1-6,-,medium-sized,TRBV20-1,CSASHNSPLHF,TGCAGTGCTAGCCATAATTCACCCCTCCACTTT
TRBJ1-5,TRBD1,few,TRBV9,CASSVGQTEGPQHF,TGTGCCAGCAGCGTGGGACAGACAGAGGGGCCCCAGCATTTT
TRBJ1-4,TRBD1,many,TRBV5-1,CASSLGQGSNEKLFF,TGCGCCAGCAGCTTGGGACAGGGGAGCAATGAAAAACTGTTTTTT
TRBJ1-2,-,-,TRBV4-2,CASSQDRAGDGYTF,TGTGCCAGCAGCCAAGATCGGGCAGGGGATGGCTACACCTTC
TRBJ1-2,TRBD1,few,TRBV12-3/TRBV12-4,CASSSDRAAYGYTF,TGTGCCAGCAGTTCAGACAGGGCGGCCTATGGCTACACCTTC
TRBJ2-2,-,few,TRBV11-3,CASSSDGTGELFF,TGTGCCAGCAGCTCCGATGGGACCGGGGAGCTGTTTTTT
TRBJ2-5,-,few,TRBV7-2,CASSSSGPLQETQYF,TGTGCCAGCAGCTCGAGCGGGCCGCTACAAGAGACCCAGTACTTC
TRBJ2-3,TRBD2,many,TRBV4-3,CASSQDPVTSGVFTDTQYF,TGCGCCAGCAGCCAAGATCCCGTTACTAGCGGGGTTTTCACAGATACGCAGTATTTT
TRBJ2-2,TRBD2,few,TRBV7-3,CASSPGTSGGSNTGELFF,TGTGCCAGCAGCCCTGGGACTAGCGGGGGGTCCAACACCGGGGAGCTGTTTTTT
TRBJ1-1,-,few,TRBV29-1,CSGLWTENTEAFF,TGCAGCGGGCTGTGGACAGAGAACACTGAAGCTTTCTTT
TRBJ1-5,-,few,TRBV4-2,CASSQDISFSNQPQHF,TGTGCCAGCAGCCAAGATATATCCTTTAGCAATCAGCCCCAGCATTTT
TRBJ1-5,-,few,TRBV4-3,CASSQERFGQPQHF,TGCGCCAGCAGCCAAGAACGATTCGGTCAGCCCCAGCATTTT
TRBJ2-2,TRBD2,few,TRBV4-2,CASSPFSGGNLGGELFF,TGTGCCAGCAGCCCATTCAGCGGGGGGAACCTTGGCGGGGAGCTGTTTTTT
TRBJ1-2,-,few,TRBV10-3,CAISEPGANYGYTF,TGTGCCATCAGTGAGCCAGGAGCAAACTATGGCTACACCTTC
TRBJ2-3,-,few,TRBV7-2,CASSLLGYKDTQYF,TGTGCCAGCAGCCTCCTGGGGTATAAGGATACGCAGTATTTT
TRBJ2-7,-,few,TRBV12-3/TRBV12-4,CASSPAQTRPGQYF,TGTGCCAGCAGTCCCGCCCAAACACGGCCCGGGCAGTACTTC
TRBJ2-6,-,-,TRBV19,CASGRPSGANVLTF,TGTGCCAGCGGACGGCCCTCTGGGGCCAACGTCCTGACTTTC
TRBJ1-1,-,-,TRBV30,CAWSGQAITEAFF,TGTGCCTGGAGTGGACAGGCGATCACTGAAGCTTTCTTT
TRBJ1-5,-,few,TRBV7-9,CASSLSNSNQPQHF,TGTGCCAGCAGCTTAAGTAATAGCAATCAGCCCCAGCATTTT
TRBJ2-7,TRBD2,-,TRBV6-2/TRBV6-3,CASGQSGGPLLRYF,TGTGCCAGCGGGCAAAGCGGGGGGCCCCTTCTGCGGTACTTC
TRBJ2-1,-,many,TRBV2,CASTIIRVRDEQFF,TGTGCCAGCACCATAATCCGGGTTCGGGATGAGCAGTTCTTC
TRBJ2-1,-,-,TRBV5-1,CASSVLNEQFF,TGCGCCAGCAGCGTGCTGAATGAGCAGTTCTTC
TRBJ2-5,TRBD1,-,TRBV7-2,CASSPGQVLETQYF,TGTGCCAGCAGCCCCGGACAGGTATTGGAGACCCAGTACTTC
TRBJ2-2,-,many,TRBV7-2,CASSFATNTGELFF,TGTGCCAGCAGCTTTGCCACGAACACCGGGGAGCTGTTTTTT
TRBJ2-1,-,many,TRBV7-8,CASSLVGGGVYNEQFF,TGTGCCAGCAGCTTAGTAGGCGGGGGCGTCTACAATGAGCAGTTCTTC
TRBJ2-3,TRBD2,-,TRBV29-1,CSVGPRLAGDTQYF,TGCAGCGTTGGCCCACGACTAGCAGGGGATACGCAGTATTTT
TRBJ1-1,TRBD1,-,TRBV12-3/TRBV12-4,CASSLRQGAVITEAFF,TGTGCCAGCAGTTTACGGCAGGGGGCGGTGATCACTGAAGCTTTCTTT
TRBJ2-7,-,few,TRBV13,CASSLRDAYEQYF,TGTGCCAGCAGCTTGAGGGACGCCTACGAGCAGTACTTC
TRBJ2-5,TRBD2,many,TRBV12-3/TRBV12-4,CASSSQAGGLETQYF,TGTGCCAGCAGTTCCCAGGCGGGGGGCTTAGAGACCCAGTACTTC
TRBJ2-1,-,-,TRBV20-1,CSARRAGPRNEQFF,TGCAGTGCTAGGAGGGCAGGGCCGCGGAATGAGCAGTTCTTC
TRBJ1-4,TRBD1,few,TRBV2,CASTWGDSRKKLFF,TGTGCCAGCACGTGGGGGGACAGCCGAAAAAAACTGTTTTTT
TRBJ2-3,-,-,TRBV5-1,CASSLGGGWTDTQYF,TGCGCCAGCAGCTTGGGTGGGGGATGGACAGATACGCAGTATTTT
TRBJ2-7,-,-,TRBV6-5,CASSYMLEQYF,TGTGCCAGCAGTTACATGCTCGAGCAGTACTTC
TRBJ1-2,-,-,TRBV5-8,CASSLKQGLEYGYTF,TGTGCCAGCAGCCTTAAACAGGGTCTTGAGTATGGCTACACCTTC
TRBJ1-5,TRBD1,-,TRBV2,CASRGDRVNQPQHF,TGTGCCAGCCGAGGGGACAGGGTGAATCAGCCCCAGCATTTT
TRBJ2-3,TRBD1,few,TRBV30,CARGQADTQYF,TGTGCCCGCGGACAGGCAGATACGCAGTATTTT
TRBJ1-4,-,-,TRBV10-3,CAISEFMASTNEKLFF,TGTGCCATCAGTGAGTTCATGGCGTCAACTAATGAAAAACTGTTTTTT
TRBJ1-2,-,-,TRBV29-1,CSVEGRAEAHTF,TGCAGCGTTGAAGGGAGAGCGGAGGCACACACCTTC
TRBJ2-1,-,-,TRBV20-1,CSARVGSGANEQFF,TGCAGTGCTAGAGTGGGGTCGGGGGCTAATGAGCAGTTCTTC
TRBJ2-1,-,-,TRBV11-2,CASTAWGVNEQFF,TGTGCCAGCACTGCCTGGGGGGTGAATGAGCAGTTCTTC
TRBJ2-5,-,-,TRBV15,CATSRGGVRVWETQYF,TGTGCCACCAGCAGAGGGGGGGTGCGGGTTTGGGAGACCCAGTACTTC
TRBJ1-2,-,-,TRBV5-6,CASSPTGVEGYTF,TGTGCCAGCAGCCCCACGGGAGTGGAGGGCTACACCTTC
TRBJ1-6,TRBD1,-,TRBV6-5,CASRTGGGSYNSPLHF,TGTGCCAGCAGAACAGGGGGCGGCTCCTATAATTCACCCCTCCACTTT